The 21 T cell receptor beta chains below all came from one sample that was sequenced in a study of cytomegalovirus exposure and HLA in healthy donors (dated by TCRdb to the late 2010s). Receptor amplification or capture employed the immunoSEQ multiplex PCR assay. For the multiplex PCR, a mixture combining 60 forward primers for TCR Vbeta segments and 13 reverse primers for TCR Jbeta segments was used. Here the immuneACCESS table is served through TCRdb, limited to in-frame sequences with V and J called. Missing clones are a known gap in these copies; in checked studies unresolved V genes cover under half, and the rest lacks a known reason. Within this sample are some 140,000 clones, with roughly 85% of them counted one time only. The ten top clones hold approximately 6.4% of the sample. The material sequenced was PBMCs. These receptors were taken from a woman in her twenties or thirties in good health and CMV-seropositive.

The CDR3 reads CASSLGSGEETQYF. For the CDR3, the DNA is TGCGCCAGCAGCTTGGGGAGCGGGGAAGAGACCCAGTACTTC. This rearrangement joins TRBV5-1 to TRBJ2-5; TRBD2 agrees at 7 bases. CDR1 SGHRS and CDR2 YFSETQ come from the germline V gene. The CDR3 consists of 14 residues. Trimming took 0 bases from V and 3 from J; bases not matched to a gene: 2.

V and J are TRBV10-1 and TRBJ2-5; 7 positions match TRBD2. CDR3 size: 13 residues. The ends lost 6 bases at V and 5 bases at J; junction bases unmatched: 6. CDR1 WNHNN and CDR2 SYGVQD come from the germline V gene (reference sequence). The CDR3 region is CASRAGERETQYF. In DNA, the CDR3 is TGCGCCAGCAGGGCGGGAGAAAGGGAGACCCAGTACTTC.

To note about this clone: Germline is not matched at one junction end, which may reflect a read error. The identical CDR3 is also encoded by other nucleotide sequences in the sample. The chain employs TRBV6-1 and TRBJ1-2; TRBD1 might be the D (6 bases). Germline V gene sequence: CDR1 MNHNS, CDR2 SASEGT. This CDR3 contains 13 residues. This chain's CDR3 is CASSEARTDGYTF. Written as DNA, the CDR3 is TGTGCCAGCAGCGAAGCCAGGACAGATGGCTACACCTTC.

V is TRBV9 and J is TRBJ2-3; 9 bases are shared with TRBD2. The CDR3 is 15 amino acids. V lost 1 base, J lost 5 bases, and 5 bases stayed unmatched. Per the germline V gene, CDR1 is SGDLS and CDR2 is YYNGEE. The CDR3 bases are TGTGCCAGCAGCGTATCGGCGGGAGGGCAAGATACGCAGTATTTT. Translating it yields CASSVSAGGQDTQYF.

This clone was recorded once. V and J are TRBV28 and TRBJ2-2; D remains ambiguous. The ends were cut back, 1 base at V and 5 bases at J, with 2 bases in the middle. There are 12 residues in the CDR3. Germline values: CDR1 MDHEN, CDR2 SYDVKM. The CDR3 here is CASSLLTGELFF. For the CDR3, the DNA is TGTGCCAGCAGTTTATTAACCGGGGAGCTGTTTTTT.

The V call is TRBV30, the J call TRBJ1-2; a weak D match, TRBD1 (5 bases). V was pared by 5 bases and J by 8 bases, with 24 bases between. The CDR3 totals 15 residues. From germline, CDR1 is GTSNPN and CDR2 SVGIG (reference sequence). DNA for the CDR3: TGTGCCTGGGGAGGGGAACAGGTCGTTCTCTTGGGCTACACCTTC. This sequence encodes CAWGGEQVVLLGYTF. Full variable domain (outside the CDR3, taken from reference TRBV30 and TRBJ1-2): SQTIHQWPATLVQPVGSPLSLECTVEGTSNPNLYWYRQAAGRGLQLLFYSVGIGQISSEVPQNLSASRPQDRQFILSSKKLLLSDSGFYLCAWGGEQVVLLGYTFGSGTRLTVV.

This clone appeared a single time. The chain uses TRBV4-2 and TRBJ2-1; 10 bases fit TRBD2. Germline CDR1 is LGHNA and CDR2 is YNFKEQ. This CDR3 is built from 19 residues. The J segment lost 1 base and the V segment lost 1 base, leaving 10 bases of the junction unmatched. DNA of the CDR3: TGTGCCAGCAGCCAAGCGGCCGGACTAGCGGCCGATTCCTACAATGAGCAGTTCTTC. It codes for CASSQAAGLAADSYNEQFF.

J is TRBJ2-2 and V is TRBV7-3, with D possibly matching TRBD2 (6 bases). V shed 5 bases and J shed 3 bases, with 13 bases lying between them. From germline, CDR1 is SGHTA and CDR2 FQGTGA. This CDR3 spans 15 amino acids. The CDR3: CASSPGTGDTGELFF. The DNA for the CDR3 is TGTGCCAGCAGCCCCGGGACTGGGGACACCGGGGAGCTGTTTTTT.

The table lists this clone with a count of one. The chain employs TRBV5-6 and TRBJ2-1, with 10 bases identical to TRBD2. Germline V gene lookup returns CDR1 SGHDT and CDR2 YYEEEE. The junction had 12 bases not matched to a gene; V was cut back by 6 bases and J by 6 bases. The CDR3 contains 16 residues. CDR3 sequence (DNA): TGTGCCAGCACCCCCTCACTAGCGGGATGGGTCAATGAGCAGTTCTTC. Translating gives CASTPSLAGWVNEQFF.

This chain joins TRBV9 and TRBJ1-2; D unresolved. The CDR3 is made up of 15 amino acids. V was trimmed by 3 bases and J by 2 bases, leaving 14 bases between them. The germline gives CDR1 SGDLS, CDR2 YYNGEE. The CDR3 reads CASSAPSTGNYGYTF. The CDR3 coding sequence is TGTGCCAGCAGCGCACCATCGACTGGGAACTATGGCTACACCTTC.

This clone is deemed medium-sized. This chain connects TRBV13 to TRBJ2-2, with 8 bases identical to TRBD1. This CDR3 is built from 15 residues. The J segment lost 4 bases and the V segment lost 5 bases, leaving 6 bases of the junction unmatched. CDR1 is PRHDT and CDR2 is FYEKMQ in the germline V gene (reference sequence). CDR3 sequence (DNA): TGTGCCAGCAGCCAGGGACAGGCAATCACCGGGGAGCTGTTTTTT. This translates into CASSQGQAITGELFF.

The chain couples TRBV27 to TRBJ2-5; a weak D match, TRBD2 (6 bases). Deletions cut 3 bases from V and 4 bases from J, with 12 bases between. The CDR3 spans 14 residues. Germline-derived CDR1 and CDR2 are MNHEY and SMNVEV (reference sequence). Here the CDR3 DNA reads TGTGCCAGCAGTTTCGTGGGGGGTGGAGAGACCCAGTACTTC. The encoded protein is CASSFVGGGETQYF.

The rearrangement uses TRBV10-3 and TRBJ2-1; a possible D gene is TRBD2 (5 bases). CDR1 and CDR2 from the germline V gene are ENHRY and SYGVKD. This CDR3 comprises 13 residues. V was trimmed by 4 bases and J by 7 bases, leaving 11 bases between them. In nucleotides, the CDR3 is TGTGCCATCAGTGGAGCTCGAGGGAATGAGCAGTTCTTC. Residues: CAISGARGNEQFF.

This clone was detected only once. CDR3 sequence reads: CASSQDPTGKSTGELFF. CDR3 nucleotide sequence: TGTGCCAGCAGCCAAGATCCCACGGGTAAATCGACCGGGGAGCTGTTTTTT. The chain has TRBV4-2 and TRBJ2-2, with no clear D. CDR1 and CDR2 from the germline V gene are LGHNA and YNFKEQ. The CDR3 sequence is 17 residues long. V was clipped by 0 bases and J by 5 bases, with 16 bases between them.

The V call is TRBV10-3, the J call TRBJ2-1; 16 bases agree with TRBD2. The trim removed 6 bases at V and 8 bases at J, leaving 7 bases unmatched. The CDR3 sequence is 16 residues long. CDR1 is ENHRY and CDR2 is SYGVKD in the germline V gene. In DNA form, the CDR3 reads TGTGCCATCAGGGATGGGACTAGCGGGAGGGGGGATGAGCAGTTCTTC. This codes for CAIRDGTSGRGDEQFF.

This clone appeared a few times. This chain uses TRBV18 with TRBJ1-4; possibly TRBD1 for D (5 bases). The CDR3 is 12 amino acids. Germline CDR1 KGHSH, CDR2 LQKENI. Trimming removed 6 bases from V and 8 bases from J, with 10 bases in between. This CDR3 reads CASSPGREKLFF. Written as DNA, the CDR3 is TGTGCCAGCTCCCCAGGGAGGGAAAAACTGTTTTTT.

The chain employs TRBV7-9 and TRBJ1-1; TRBD1 is a possible D gene (6 bases). The CDR3 length is 12 residues. V gave up 2 bases and J gave up 8 bases, with 9 bases separating them. Germline V gene lookup returns CDR1 SEHNR and CDR2 FQNEAQ (reference sequence). In nucleotides, the CDR3 is TGTGCCAGCAGCTTAATCGACAGGGAAGCTTTCTTT. Translated, it gives CASSLIDREAFF.

The V gene is TRBV11-2, the J gene TRBJ2-7; no firm D call. Trimming cost V 5 bases and J 4 bases, with 18 bases left between them. CDR1 and CDR2 (germline): SGHAT, FQNNGV. This CDR3 region has 15 residues. The CDR3 region is CASSPPMRPGYEQYF. In DNA form, the CDR3 reads TGTGCCAGCAGCCCGCCTATGCGGCCGGGTTACGAGCAGTACTTC.

J is TRBJ1-3 and V is TRBV5-1, with TRBD1 identical over 10 bases. CDR1 is SGHRS, CDR2 YFSETQ, per germline. After removal of 6 bases from V and 3 bases from J, the junction contained 6 bases not matched to a gene. The CDR3 consists of 15 residues. CDR3 in amino acids: CASKPRTGGGNTIYF. CDR3 bases: TGCGCCAGCAAGCCTCGGACAGGGGGTGGAAACACCATATATTTT.

J is TRBJ1-2 and V is TRBV4-1; 9 nucleotides agree with TRBD1. The trim removed 1 base at V and 7 bases at J, leaving 10 bases unmatched. The CDR3 is 16 residues long. CDR1 is MGHRA, CDR2 YSYEKL, per germline. In DNA form, the CDR3 reads TGCGCCAGCAGCCAAGGCGGGGGGACAGGGACGTGTGGCTACACCTTC. Translation: CASSQGGGTGTCGYTF.

The chain has TRBV28 and TRBJ2-7; TRBD2 agrees at 7 bases. The CDR3 spans 14 residues. Trimming took 5 bases from V and 2 from J; bases not matched to a gene: 6. Germline CDR1 is MDHEN and CDR2 is SYDVKM. DNA of the CDR3: TGTGCCAGCAGTAGTCCGGGACTAACCTACGAGCAGTACTTC. It specifies CASSSPGLTYEQYF.